The clone carrying this T cell receptor beta chain has only a few counts. Its antigen is not known. This record comes from a study of lymphopenia after photon versus proton radiotherapy. Study-level findings and limits: Better survival with proton therapy was suggested as possible, not demonstrated. Proton therapy kept repertoires fairly stable, unlike photons, which gained effector/memory cells.

Trimming took off 3 bases at V and 1 base at J, with 9 bases between the two ends. The germline V gene encodes CDR1 LNHDA and CDR2 SQIVND (reference sequence). This CDR3 has 14 residues. Here immunoSEQ multiplex PCR was the method, and the copy in TCRdb shows in-frame clones only, minus some. The sample holds over 30,000 clones; about 80% are singletons and the top ten take roughly 14%. Specimen: peripheral blood, collected from a patient treated with proton-based radiotherapy. This chain connects TRBV19 to TRBJ1-1, with D unresolved. The sequence derives from a woman between 70 and 85 years old with pancreatic cancer. This CDR3 reads CASSIRVGNTEAFF. CDR3 in DNA: TGTGCCAGTAGTATTAGGGTTGGGAACACTGAAGCTTTCTTT.